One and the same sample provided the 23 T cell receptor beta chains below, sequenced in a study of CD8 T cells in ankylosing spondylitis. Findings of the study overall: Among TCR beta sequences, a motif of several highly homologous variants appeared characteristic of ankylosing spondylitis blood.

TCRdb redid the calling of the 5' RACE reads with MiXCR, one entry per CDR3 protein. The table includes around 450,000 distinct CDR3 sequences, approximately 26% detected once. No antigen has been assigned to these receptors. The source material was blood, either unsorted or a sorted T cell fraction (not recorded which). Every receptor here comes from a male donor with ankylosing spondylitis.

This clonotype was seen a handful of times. CDR3 DNA sequence: TGCAGCGTTGAACTCACGGGGGGCCGATATGGCTACACCTTC. Its translation is CSVELTGGRYGYTF. V gene TRBV29-1 combines with J gene TRBJ1-2, with D perhaps matching TRBD1 (6 bases). V lost 2 bases, J lost 5 bases, and 15 bases lay in between. The CDR3 totals 14 residues. The germline V gene encodes CDR1 SQVTM and CDR2 ANQGSEA.

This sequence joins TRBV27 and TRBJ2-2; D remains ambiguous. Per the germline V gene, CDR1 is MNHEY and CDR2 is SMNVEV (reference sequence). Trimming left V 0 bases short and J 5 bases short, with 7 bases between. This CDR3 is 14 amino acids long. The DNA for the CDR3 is TGTGCCAGCAGTTTATCCCTTGGAACCGGGGAGCTGTTTTTT. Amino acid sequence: CASSLSLGTGELFF.

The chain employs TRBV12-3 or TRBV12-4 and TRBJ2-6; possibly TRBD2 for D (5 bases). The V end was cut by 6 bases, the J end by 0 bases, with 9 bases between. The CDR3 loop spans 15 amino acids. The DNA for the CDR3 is TGTGCCAGCAGATTGGGAGTCTCTGGGGCCAACGTCCTGACTTTC. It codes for CASRLGVSGANVLTF.

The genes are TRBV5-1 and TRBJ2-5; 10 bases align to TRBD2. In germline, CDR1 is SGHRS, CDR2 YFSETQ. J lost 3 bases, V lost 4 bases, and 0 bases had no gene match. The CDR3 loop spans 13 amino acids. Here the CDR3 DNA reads TGCGCCAGCAGCGGACTAGCGGAAGAGACCCAGTACTTC. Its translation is CASSGLAEETQYF.

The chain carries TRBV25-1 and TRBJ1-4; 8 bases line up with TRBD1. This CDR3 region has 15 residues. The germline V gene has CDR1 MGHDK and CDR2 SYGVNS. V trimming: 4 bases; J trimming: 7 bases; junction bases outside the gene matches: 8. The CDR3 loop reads CASSALDRASEKLFF. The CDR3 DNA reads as TGTGCCAGCAGTGCCTTGGACAGGGCTAGTGAAAAACTGTTTTTT.

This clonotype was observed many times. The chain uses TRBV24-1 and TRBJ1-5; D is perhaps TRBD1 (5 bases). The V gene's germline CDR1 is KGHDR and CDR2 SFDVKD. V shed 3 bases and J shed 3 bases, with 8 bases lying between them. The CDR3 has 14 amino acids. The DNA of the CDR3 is TGTGCCACCAGTGATATACAGGACAATCAGCCCCAGCATTTT. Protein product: CATSDIQDNQPQHF.

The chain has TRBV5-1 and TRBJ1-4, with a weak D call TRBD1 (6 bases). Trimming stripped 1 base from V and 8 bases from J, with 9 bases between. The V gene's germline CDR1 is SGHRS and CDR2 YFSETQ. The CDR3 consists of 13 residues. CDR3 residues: CASSLRGDEKLFF. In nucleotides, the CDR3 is TGCGCCAGCAGCTTGAGGGGGGACGAAAAACTGTTTTTT.

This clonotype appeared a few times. The CDR3 loop reads CASSPWDGPYEQYV. In nucleotides, the CDR3 is TGTGCCAGCTCACCATGGGACGGTCCATACGAGCAGTACGTC. J is TRBJ2-7 and V is TRBV18, with D perhaps matching TRBD1 or TRBD2 (5 bases each). The V end was cut by 2 bases, the J end by 4 bases, with 12 bases between. Germline V gene data show CDR1 as KGHSH and CDR2 as LQKENI. The CDR3 runs to 14 residues.

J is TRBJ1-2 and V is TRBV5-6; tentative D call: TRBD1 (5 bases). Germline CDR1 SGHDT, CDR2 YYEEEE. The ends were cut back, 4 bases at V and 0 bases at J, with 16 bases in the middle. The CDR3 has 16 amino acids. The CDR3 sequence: CASSRNRGRSNYGYTF. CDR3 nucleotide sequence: TGTGCCAGCAGCCGTAATCGGGGGAGATCTAACTATGGCTACACCTTC. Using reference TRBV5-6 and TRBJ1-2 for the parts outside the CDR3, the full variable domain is DAGVTQSPTHLIKTRGQQVTLRCSPKSGHDTVSWYQQALGQGPQFIFQYYEEEERQRGNFPDRFSGHQFPNYSSELNVNALLLGDSALYLCASSRNRGRSNYGYTFGSGTRLTVV.

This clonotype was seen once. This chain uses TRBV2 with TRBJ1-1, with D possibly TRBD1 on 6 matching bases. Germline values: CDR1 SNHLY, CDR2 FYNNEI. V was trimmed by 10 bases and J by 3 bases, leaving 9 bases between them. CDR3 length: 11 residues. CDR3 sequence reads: CATTGHTEAFF. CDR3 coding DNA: TGTGCCACGACAGGCCACACTGAAGCTTTCTTT. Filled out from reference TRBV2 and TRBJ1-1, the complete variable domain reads EPEVTQTPSHQVTQMGQEVILRCVPISNHLYFYWYRQILGQKVEFLVSFYNNEISEKSEIFDDQFSVERPDGSNFTLKIRSTKLEDSAMYFCATTGHTEAFFGQGTRLTVV.

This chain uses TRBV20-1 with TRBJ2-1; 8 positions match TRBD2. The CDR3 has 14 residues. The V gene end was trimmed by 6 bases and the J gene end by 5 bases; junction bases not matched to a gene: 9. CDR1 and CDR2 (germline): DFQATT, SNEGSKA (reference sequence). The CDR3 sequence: CSARIAGRDNEQFF. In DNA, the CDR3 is TGCAGTGCCAGGATAGCGGGGAGAGACAATGAGCAGTTCTTC.

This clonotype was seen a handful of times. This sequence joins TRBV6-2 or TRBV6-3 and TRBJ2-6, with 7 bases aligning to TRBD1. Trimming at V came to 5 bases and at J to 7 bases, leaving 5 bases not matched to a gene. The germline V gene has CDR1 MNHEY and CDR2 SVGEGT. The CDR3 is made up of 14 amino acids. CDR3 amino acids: CASSHDRVANVLTF. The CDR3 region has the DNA TGTGCCAGCAGTCACGACAGGGTCGCCAACGTCCTGACTTTC.

The CDR3 is CSARRTSANEQFF. CDR3 DNA: TGCAGTGCTAGACGGACTAGCGCCAATGAGCAGTTCTTC. This chain connects TRBV20-1 to TRBJ2-1, with 9 bases that match TRBD2. The germline V gene encodes CDR1 DFQATT and CDR2 SNEGSKA (reference sequence). Trimming at V came to 2 bases and at J to 6 bases, leaving 2 bases not matched to a gene. The CDR3 has 13 amino acids.

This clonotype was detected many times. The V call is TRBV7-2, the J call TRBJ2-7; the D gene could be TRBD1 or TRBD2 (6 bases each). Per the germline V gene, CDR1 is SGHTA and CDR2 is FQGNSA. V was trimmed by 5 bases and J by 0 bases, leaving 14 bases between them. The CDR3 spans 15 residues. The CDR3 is CASSKKGEVSYEQYF. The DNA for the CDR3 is TGTGCCAGCAGCAAAAAGGGGGAGGTCTCCTACGAGCAGTACTTC.

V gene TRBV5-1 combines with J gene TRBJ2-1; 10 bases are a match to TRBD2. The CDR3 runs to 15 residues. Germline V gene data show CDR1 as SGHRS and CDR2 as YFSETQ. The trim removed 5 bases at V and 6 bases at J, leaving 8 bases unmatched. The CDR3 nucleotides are TGCGCCAGCAGAGCACTAGCGGGGACTTTCAATGAGCAGTTCTTC. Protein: CASRALAGTFNEQFF.

The CDR3, as DNA: TGTGCCAGCAGTGGGAGGGGAATGAACACTGAAGCTTTCTTT. It specifies CASSGRGMNTEAFF. The chain has TRBV12-3 or TRBV12-4 and TRBJ1-1; D might be TRBD1 (5 bases). Trimming shortened V by 5 bases and J by 0 bases, and 10 bases separated the two germline ends. There are 14 residues in the CDR3.

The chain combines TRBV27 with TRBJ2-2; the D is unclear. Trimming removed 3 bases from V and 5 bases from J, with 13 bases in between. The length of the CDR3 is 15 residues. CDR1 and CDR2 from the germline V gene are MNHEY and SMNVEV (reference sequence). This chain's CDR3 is CASSFLTSGTGELFF. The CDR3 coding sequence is TGTGCCAGCAGTTTCCTTACCTCCGGAACCGGGGAGCTGTTTTTT.

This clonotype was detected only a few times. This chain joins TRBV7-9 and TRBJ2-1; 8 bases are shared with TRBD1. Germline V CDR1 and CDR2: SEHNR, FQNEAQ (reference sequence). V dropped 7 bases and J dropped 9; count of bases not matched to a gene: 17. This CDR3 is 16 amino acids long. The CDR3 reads CASTLVGQGAVGEQFF. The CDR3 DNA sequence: TGTGCCAGCACCCTAGTGGGCCAGGGGGCTGTAGGTGAGCAGTTCTTC.

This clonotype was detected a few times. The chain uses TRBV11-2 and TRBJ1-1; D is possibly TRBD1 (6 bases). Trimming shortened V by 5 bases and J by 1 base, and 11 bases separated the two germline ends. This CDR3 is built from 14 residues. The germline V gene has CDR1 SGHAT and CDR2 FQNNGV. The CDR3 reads CASSPQGSNTEAFF. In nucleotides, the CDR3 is TGTGCCAGCAGCCCCCAGGGGTCGAACACTGAAGCTTTCTTT.

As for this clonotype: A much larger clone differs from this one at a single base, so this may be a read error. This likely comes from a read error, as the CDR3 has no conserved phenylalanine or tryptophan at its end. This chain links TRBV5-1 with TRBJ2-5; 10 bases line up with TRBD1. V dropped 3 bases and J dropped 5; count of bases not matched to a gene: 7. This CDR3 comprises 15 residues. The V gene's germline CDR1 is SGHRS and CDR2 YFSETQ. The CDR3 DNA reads TGCGCCAGCAGCTCCGGACAGGGGGGTGGGGAGACCCAGTACATC. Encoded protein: CASSSGQGGGETQYI.

As DNA, the CDR3 is TGTGCCAGTAGTAAGGGGATGGGGGCGAACACTGAAGCTTTCTTT. As protein: CASSKGMGANTEAFF. The V gene is TRBV19, the J gene TRBJ1-1, with a tentative D call TRBD1 (6 bases). This CDR3 contains 15 residues. Deletions cut 4 bases from V and 1 base from J, with 13 bases between. Germline V gene data show CDR1 as LNHDA and CDR2 as SQIVND (reference sequence). Full variable domain (remainder filled in from reference TRBV19 and TRBJ1-1): DGGITQSPKYLFRKEGQNVTLSCEQNLNHDAMYWYRQDPGQGLRLIYYSQIVNDFQKGDIAEGYSVSREKKESFPLTVTSAQKNPTAFYLCASSKGMGANTEAFFGQGTRLTVV.

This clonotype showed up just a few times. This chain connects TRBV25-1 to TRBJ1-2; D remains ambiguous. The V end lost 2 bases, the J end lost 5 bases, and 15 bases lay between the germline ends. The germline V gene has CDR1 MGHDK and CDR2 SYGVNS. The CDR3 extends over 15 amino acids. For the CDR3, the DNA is TGTGCCAGCAGTGAACAGACCGGAAGGCTATATGGCTACACCTTC. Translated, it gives CASSEQTGRLYGYTF.

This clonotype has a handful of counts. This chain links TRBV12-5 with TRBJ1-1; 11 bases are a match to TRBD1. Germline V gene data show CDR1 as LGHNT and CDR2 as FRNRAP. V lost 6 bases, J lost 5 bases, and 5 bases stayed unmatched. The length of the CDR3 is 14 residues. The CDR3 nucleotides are TGTGCTAGTGGACCCGGGACAGGGGGTACTGAAGCTTTCTTT. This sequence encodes CASGPGTGGTEAFF.